This T cell receptor (beta chain) was recovered during a study of blood T cell repertoires in COVID-19. Study context: Acute and convalescent COVID-19 specimens originated in the United States, Italy and Spain.

Germline loops: CDR1 MNHEY, CDR2 SVGEGT. V was pared by 5 bases and J by 1 base, with 8 bases of the junction left unmatched. The CDR3 contains 16 residues. Authors' data handling: Estimation of nucleated cell counts relied on the amplification of reference gene primers. Using immunoSEQ multiplex PCR, the repertoire was profiled, and TCRdb retains in-frame clones only, with some absent. V, J and clone size are taken as reported in that table, and D and trimming were inferred from the DNA itself. The data show about 89,000 clones, with roughly 80% seen just once and approximately 6.3% held by the top ten.

The sample was peripheral blood. The chain is built from TRBV6-2 or TRBV6-3 and TRBJ1-1; the match to TRBD1 covers 9 bases. This TCR came from a man aged 65 to 85 with COVID-19, enrolled during active disease. The CDR3 nucleotides read TGTGCCAGCAGTCCCCGGGACAGGGCGGGGAACACTGAAGCTTTCTTT. The encoded protein is CASSPRDRAGNTEAFF.